This T cell receptor (beta chain) originates from a study of cytomegalovirus exposure and HLA in healthy donors. The PCR was carried out with 60 Vbeta primers and 13 Jbeta primers. Measured with immunoSEQ multiplex PCR; TCRdb has only the in-frame clones, and not every one. The repertoire holds 190,000 or so clones, with 80% to 85% as singletons. General study results and limits: The CMV antigen specificity of a few CMV-associated chains was confirmed through in vitro analysis.

Germline CDR1 and CDR2: SGHTA and FQGNSA. The V end lost 5 bases, the J end lost 0 bases, and 20 bases lay between the germline ends. This CDR3 is 19 amino acids long. Note on this clone: The antigen is unknown.

The sequenced material came from PBMCs. This sequence originates from a man aged 45-60 years in good health and CMV-seronegative. The chain employs TRBV7-2 and TRBJ1-6; no clear D. DNA of the CDR3: TGTGCCAGCAGCCCCTCCCTCAGGCACGGGAGCTCCTATAATTCACCCCTCCACTTT. This gives the protein CASSPSLRHGSSYNSPLHF. Together with reference TRBV7-2 and TRBJ1-6, the CDR3 gives the full variable domain: GAGVSQSPSNKVTEKGKDVELRCDPISGHTALYWYRQSLGQGLEFLIYFQGNSAPDKSGLPSDRFSAERTGGSVSTLTIQRTQQEDSAVYLCASSPSLRHGSSYNSPLHFGNGTRLTVT.